Reported below is one T cell receptor beta chain. The data derive from a study of shared clonotypes between healthy human individuals. In the study overall: Three plates were used per donor for CD4 naive, three for CD4 memory, two for CD8 naive and one for CD8 memory.

The CDR3 length is 16 residues. Germline-derived CDR1 and CDR2 are MNHEY and SVGAGI. Trimming cost V 0 bases and J 2 bases; bases outside gene matches: 7. Repertoires were generated with immunoSEQ multiplex PCR, while TCRdb's copy carries only in-frame clones and drops some. The sample records around 370,000 clones, around 96% being singletons. What was sequenced was memory CD8+ T cells sorted from blood. Subset specified: CD45RO+ cells pooled with CCR7-negative TemRA cells. This TCR derives from a man between 25 and 39 years old in good health. V gene TRBV6-5 combines with J gene TRBJ2-7, with 7 bases lining up with TRBD1. The chain's CDR3 is CASSYSDRVVAYEQYF. CDR3 DNA sequence: TGTGCCAGCAGTTACTCCGACAGGGTAGTGGCCTACGAGCAGTACTTC.